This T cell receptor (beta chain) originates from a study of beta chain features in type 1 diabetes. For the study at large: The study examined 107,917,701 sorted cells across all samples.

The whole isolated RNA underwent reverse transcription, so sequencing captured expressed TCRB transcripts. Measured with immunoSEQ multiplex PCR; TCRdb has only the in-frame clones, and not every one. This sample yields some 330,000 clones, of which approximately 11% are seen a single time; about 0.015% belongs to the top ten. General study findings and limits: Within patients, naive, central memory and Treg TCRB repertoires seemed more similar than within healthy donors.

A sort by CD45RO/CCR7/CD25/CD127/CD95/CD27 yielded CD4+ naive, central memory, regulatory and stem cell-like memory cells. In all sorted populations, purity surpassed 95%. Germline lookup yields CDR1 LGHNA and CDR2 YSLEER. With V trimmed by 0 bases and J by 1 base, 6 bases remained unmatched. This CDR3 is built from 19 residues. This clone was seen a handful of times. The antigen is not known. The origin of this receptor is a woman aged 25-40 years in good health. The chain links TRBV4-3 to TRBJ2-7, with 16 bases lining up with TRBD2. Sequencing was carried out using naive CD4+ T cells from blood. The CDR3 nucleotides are TGCGCCAGCAGCCAAGATCGGGGACTAGCGGGAGGGCCGTCCTACGAGCAGTACTTC. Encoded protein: CASSQDRGLAGGPSYEQYF.